The sample holds a few counts of the clone carrying this T cell receptor beta chain. Germline is not matched at one junction end, which may reflect a read error. Primers used for first-strand cDNA, a TRAV- and TRBV-specific set, covered both alpha and beta chains. With a V-primer adapter and a constant-region primer, TCRs were amplified for 20 to 25 PCR cycles. Via MiXCR, TCRdb re-called the reads, giving one row per CDR3 protein. The sample holds about 12,000 distinct CDR3 sequences, roughly four fifths seen once. The data derive from a study of low-dose radiotherapy and immunotherapy resistance in tumors. Study context: Cohort 1 patients were irradiated with 0.5 Gy fractions every 2 weeks to 6.5 Gy total.

Germline-derived CDR1 and CDR2 are SGHRS and YFSETQ. The CDR3 length is 17 residues. This receptor was obtained from a human donor with advanced metastatic prostate, ovarian, gallbladder or colorectal cancer (not recorded which). This table probably holds off-target reads from a library built for another chain. The genes are TRBV5-1 and TRBJ2-1; the D gene is possibly TRBD1 (6 bases). The CDR3 sequence is CASSLVARGTSFNEQFF. CDR3 sequence (DNA): TGCGCCAGCAGCTTGGTCGCCCGTGGGACATCCTTCAATGAGCAGTTCTTC.